This T cell receptor beta chain was identified in a study of T-cell memory formation after mild COVID-19. Study results and limitations: Contracting CD4+ clones lay largely in CM and EM, with CD8+ ones residing in EMRA.

TCR alpha and TCR beta cDNA libraries carrying sample barcodes and UMIs came from 5'RACE with constant-segment primers. One entry per CDR3 protein results from TCRdb running MiXCR on the 5' RACE reads. There are 400,000 to 550,000 distinct CDR3 sequences in the sample; around a quarter occur only once, and around 13% lies in the top ten. With respect to this clonotype: The target antigen is unknown.

Trimming removed 0 bases at V and 3 bases at J, with 12 bases between. Germline CDR1 and CDR2: SGHVS and FNYEAQ. The CDR3 has 15 residues. The source of this sequence is an adult woman who had mild COVID-19 (a few samples of this study predate the infection). Cell type and time point are not known. V and J are TRBV7-6 and TRBJ2-7; D may correspond to TRBD1 or TRBD2 (5 bases each). Source material: PBMCs or a T cell subset sorted from them (not recorded which). The CDR3 coding sequence is TGTGCCAGCAGCTTAGCGCAAGGGGACCGCTACGAGCAGTACTTC. This gives the protein CASSLAQGDRYEQYF.